Below, 22 T cell receptor beta chains from the same sample are listed, as sequenced in a study of T cells in Graves' hyperthyroidism and ophthalmopathy. The source material, RNA transcripts, was used to amplify TCR beta CDR3 regions. Carried out on the TCR CDR3, a first-round RT-PCR used the HTBI primer set. TCRdb re-called the multiplex PCR reads with MiXCR, one entry per CDR3 protein. This sample carries over 400,000 distinct CDR3 sequences, roughly 15% of them seen once, and the ten largest clones take about 13%. Sequences were obtained from blood. These receptors were collected from a man aged 18 to 29 with Graves' ophthalmopathy.

The J gene is TRBJ2-5, the V gene TRBV19; 10 bases line up with TRBD2. The germline gives CDR1 LNHDA, CDR2 SQIVND (reference sequence). This CDR3 contains 15 residues. After removal of 6 bases from V and 4 bases from J, the junction contained 8 bases not matched to a gene. CDR3 DNA sequence: TGTGCCAGTAGCAAAGCGGGGGGGGTTGGAGAGACCCAGTACTTC. Protein product: CASSKAGGVGETQYF. Supplemented by reference TRBV19 and TRBJ2-5, the full variable domain reads DGGITQSPKYLFRKEGQNVTLSCEQNLNHDAMYWYRQDPGQGLRLIYYSQIVNDFQKGDIAEGYSVSREKKESFPLTVTSAQKNPTAFYLCASSKAGGVGETQYFGPGTRLLVL.

This clonotype was seen many times. The V and J genes are TRBV7-9 and TRBJ2-7, with no clear D. Germline V lookup: CDR1 SEHNR, CDR2 FQNEAQ (reference sequence). Trimming removed 3 bases at V and 6 bases at J, with 9 bases between. The CDR3 has 12 amino acids. CDR3 residues: CASSLGLGEQYF. The CDR3 bases are TGTGCCAGCAGCTTGGGTTTGGGCGAGCAGTACTTC.

This clonotype has a count of ten or more. The rearrangement joins TRBV20-1 to TRBJ2-1; 8 positions agree with TRBD2. The germline V gene encodes CDR1 DFQATT and CDR2 SNEGSKA (reference sequence). The trim removed 4 bases at V and 3 bases at J, leaving 5 bases unmatched. This CDR3 contains 14 residues. The CDR3 DNA is TGCAGTGCTACCCGGGAGGGCCTCTACAATGAGCAGTTCTTC. Its translation is CSATREGLYNEQFF.

In this sample, this clonotype turned up many times. The V gene is TRBV6-5, the J gene TRBJ2-5; D ambiguous. CDR3 length equals 14 residues. The V gene lost 0 bases and the J gene lost 4 bases, with 9 bases spanning the gap. CDR1 and CDR2 (germline): MNHEY, SVGAGI. The CDR3, as DNA: TGTGCCAGCAGTTACTCGAATGGCCGAGAGACCCAGTACTTC. It yields the protein CASSYSNGRETQYF.

V is TRBV6-2 or TRBV6-3 and J is TRBJ2-7, with D maybe TRBD2 (6 bases). The CDR3 is 16 amino acids. Trimming stripped 2 bases from V and 1 base from J, with 15 bases between. The germline CDR1 and CDR2 sequences are MNHEY and SVGEGT. Here the CDR3 DNA reads TGTGCCAGCAGTTACGGCCGGGACTTGAGGTCCTACGAGCAGTACTTC. Translation gives CASSYGRDLRSYEQYF.

The table lists this clonotype with many counts. The rearrangement joins TRBV11-2 to TRBJ1-2, with TRBD1 as a possible D gene (6 bases). This CDR3 contains 13 residues. Germline values: CDR1 SGHAT, CDR2 FQNNGV. Trimming stripped 10 bases from V and 0 bases from J, with 12 bases between. As DNA, the CDR3 is TGTGCCATTGCGGACAGCGCTAACTATGGCTACACCTTC. Translation gives CAIADSANYGYTF.

The rearrangement joins TRBV11-3 to TRBJ2-1, with TRBD2 matching 7 bases. CDR1 and CDR2 from the germline V gene are SGHNT and YENEEA. V shed 6 bases, J shed 2 bases, and the junction held 10 bases outside the gene matches. The CDR3 has 16 residues. The CDR3 sequence: CASSAGTTLAYNEQFF. CDR3 DNA sequence: TGTGCCAGCAGTGCCGGGACTACCCTAGCCTACAATGAGCAGTTCTTC.

This clonotype showed up many times. The genes are TRBV5-6 and TRBJ2-6; no firm D call. CDR3 length: 12 amino acids. V lost 4 bases and J 3 bases, leaving 2 bases between the germline ends. Germline loops: CDR1 SGHDT, CDR2 YYEEEE. Written as DNA, the CDR3 is TGTGCCAGCAGCAATGGGGCCAACGTCCTGACTTTC. Residues: CASSNGANVLTF.

This chain connects TRBV20-1 to TRBJ1-1, with a weak D call TRBD1 (6 bases). CDR1 and CDR2 (germline): DFQATT, SNEGSKA (reference sequence). The CDR3 has 15 amino acids. The CDR3 DNA reads as TGCAGCACGAGCGGGGGCCTGGGGGCTGAAGCTGAAGCTTTCTTT. Protein sequence: CSTSGGLGAEAEAFF.

The rearrangement uses TRBV14 and TRBJ2-5; 9 bases are shared with TRBD1. CDR3 length: 19 amino acids. Germline V CDR1 and CDR2: SGHDN, FVKESK. The V gene end was trimmed by 1 base and the J gene end by 0 bases; junction bases not matched to a gene: 12. CDR3 sequence: CASSQAGQGGPSYQETQYF. In nucleotides, the CDR3 is TGTGCCAGCAGCCAAGCGGGACAGGGCGGCCCCTCGTACCAAGAGACCCAGTACTTC.

In its sample, this clonotype was seen many times. V usage is TRBV10-3 and J usage is TRBJ2-7; TRBD2 agrees at 8 bases. Germline trimming cut 7 bases from V and 7 bases from J; bases unmatched to any gene: 12. Germline V lookup: CDR1 ENHRY, CDR2 SYGVKD. The CDR3 totals 14 residues. CDR3 region: CAIMLGAGDGEQYF. As DNA, the CDR3 is TGTGCCATCATGCTTGGAGCGGGAGATGGGGAGCAGTACTTC.

The chain combines TRBV19 with TRBJ1-1; D perhaps matches TRBD1 (6 bases). In germline, CDR1 is LNHDA, CDR2 SQIVND (reference sequence). This CDR3 is built from 15 residues. The V end lost 7 bases, the J end lost 0 bases, and 15 bases lay between the germline ends. The CDR3 DNA sequence: TGTGCCAGTACCAACCCGGGACACCTGAACACTGAAGCTTTCTTT. Amino acid sequence: CASTNPGHLNTEAFF.

This clonotype was seen ten or more times. The V call is TRBV7-9, the J call TRBJ1-2; D might be TRBD1 (6 bases). V lost 3 bases and J lost 8, with 10 bases in between. CDR1 SEHNR and CDR2 FQNEAQ come from the germline V gene (reference sequence). This CDR3 contains 12 residues. The CDR3 DNA sequence: TGTGCCAGCAGCTTTTCAGGGGACGGCTACACCTTC. Protein product: CASSFSGDGYTF.

This clonotype was seen many times. The chain employs TRBV2 and TRBJ2-7, with 8 bases aligning to TRBD2. The germline CDR1 and CDR2 sequences are SNHLY and FYNNEI. Trimming cost V 3 bases and J 2 bases; bases outside gene matches: 12. The CDR3 is made up of 17 amino acids. As DNA, the CDR3 is TGTGCCAGCAGTGACCCCCCGGGAGGGGGGGCTCCCTACGAGCAGTACTTC. Its translation: CASSDPPGGGAPYEQYF. Full variable domain (missing parts from reference TRBV2 and TRBJ2-7): EPEVTQTPSHQVTQMGQEVILRCVPISNHLYFYWYRQILGQKVEFLVSFYNNEISEKSEIFDDQFSVERPDGSNFTLKIRSTKLEDSAMYFCASSDPPGGGAPYEQYFGPGTRLTVT.

This clonotype showed up many times. The chain is built from TRBV29-1 and TRBJ1-1, with D unclear. With 6 bases removed from V and 0 bases from J, the gap between germline ends came to 14 bases. Germline V gene lookup returns CDR1 SQVTM and CDR2 ANQGSEA. This CDR3 region has 14 residues. This CDR3 reads CSVRRPPLNTEAFF. The CDR3 DNA follows: TGCAGCGTGCGGCGCCCTCCCCTGAACACTGAAGCTTTCTTT.

The chain combines TRBV29-1 with TRBJ2-7, with TRBD1 matching 7 bases. Germline CDR1 is SQVTM and CDR2 is ANQGSEA. This CDR3 contains 13 residues. The V gene end was trimmed by 6 bases and the J gene end by 5 bases; junction bases not matched to a gene: 10. The CDR3 spells CSVIDRDADEQYF. The DNA of the CDR3 is TGCAGCGTAATAGACAGGGATGCCGACGAGCAGTACTTC.

The sample holds many counts of this clonotype. The chain is built from TRBV5-1 and TRBJ2-7, with TRBD1 matching over 8 bases. Germline loops: CDR1 SGHRS, CDR2 YFSETQ. CDR3 length equals 13 residues. The V and J ends lost 5 bases and 6 bases, in that order; junction bases with no gene match: 7. DNA of the CDR3: TGCGCCAGCAGTAATGACAGGGGTATCGAGCAGTACTTC. As protein: CASSNDRGIEQYF.

About this clonotype itself: Since no conserved phenylalanine or tryptophan closes the CDR3, a read error is the likely cause. This chain uses TRBV27 with TRBJ2-7, with 7 bases that match TRBD2. J gave up 4 bases and V 4 bases, and 4 bases lay outside the gene matches. Germline-derived CDR1 and CDR2 are MNHEY and SMNVEV (reference sequence). The CDR3 runs to 13 residues. The CDR3 sequence: CASSSTSSYEQYY. Here the CDR3 DNA reads TGTGCCAGCAGTTCGACTAGCTCTTACGAGCAGTACTAC.

This clonotype was counted many times. The V and J genes are TRBV13 and TRBJ2-7; D may be TRBD1 (6 bases). Germline lookup yields CDR1 PRHDT and CDR2 FYEKMQ (reference sequence). This CDR3 comprises 14 residues. Trimming took off 2 bases at V and 7 bases at J, with 15 bases between the two ends. The DNA of the CDR3 is TGTGCCAGCAGCTTATTCCAATACAGGGATGAGCAGTACTTC. Protein: CASSLFQYRDEQYF.

On this clonotype itself: A read error is likely, as this CDR3 ends without the conserved phenylalanine or tryptophan. The chain uses TRBV4-1 and TRBJ1-5; weak D call: TRBD1 (5 bases). Germline V gene lookup returns CDR1 MGHRA and CDR2 YSYEKL. This CDR3 comprises 17 residues. V was cut by 0 bases and J by 0 bases, with 12 bases left in between. CDR3 sequence reads: CASSQDLRGYSNQPQHL. CDR3 in DNA: TGCGCCAGCAGCCAAGATTTGAGGGGATATAGCAATCAGCCCCAGCATCTT.

Many counts were recorded for this clonotype. The chain couples TRBV5-1 to TRBJ2-7, with 12 bases fitting TRBD1. CDR3 length equals 17 residues. Germline-derived CDR1 and CDR2 are SGHRS and YFSETQ. After removal of 0 bases from V and 0 bases from J, the junction contained 4 bases not matched to a gene. The CDR3: CASSLGDRGLLSYEQYF. For the CDR3, the DNA is TGCGCCAGCAGCTTGGGGGACAGGGGGCTCCTCTCCTACGAGCAGTACTTC.

This clonotype was detected only a few times. This chain links TRBV19 with TRBJ1-1; the match to TRBD1 covers 9 bases. Losses at the gene ends were 4 bases for V and 5 bases for J; bases not matched to a gene: 8. This CDR3 contains 15 residues. Germline V gene data show CDR1 as LNHDA and CDR2 as SQIVND (reference sequence). This chain's CDR3 is CASSKDGQGWTEAFF. The DNA of the CDR3 is TGTGCCAGTAGTAAAGACGGACAGGGGTGGACTGAAGCTTTCTTT.